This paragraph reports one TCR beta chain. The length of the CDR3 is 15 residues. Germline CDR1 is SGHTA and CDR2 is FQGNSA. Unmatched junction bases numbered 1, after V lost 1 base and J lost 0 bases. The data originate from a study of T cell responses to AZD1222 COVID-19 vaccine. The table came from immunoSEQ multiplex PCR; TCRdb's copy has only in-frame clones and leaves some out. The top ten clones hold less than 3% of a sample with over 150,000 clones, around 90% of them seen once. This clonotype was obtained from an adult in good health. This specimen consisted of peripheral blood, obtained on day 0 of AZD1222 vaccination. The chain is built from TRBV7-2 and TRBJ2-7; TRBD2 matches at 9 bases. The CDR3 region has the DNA TGTGCCAGCAGCTTAGATAGCGGGAGCTCCTACGAGCAGTACTTC. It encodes CASSLDSGSSYEQYF.